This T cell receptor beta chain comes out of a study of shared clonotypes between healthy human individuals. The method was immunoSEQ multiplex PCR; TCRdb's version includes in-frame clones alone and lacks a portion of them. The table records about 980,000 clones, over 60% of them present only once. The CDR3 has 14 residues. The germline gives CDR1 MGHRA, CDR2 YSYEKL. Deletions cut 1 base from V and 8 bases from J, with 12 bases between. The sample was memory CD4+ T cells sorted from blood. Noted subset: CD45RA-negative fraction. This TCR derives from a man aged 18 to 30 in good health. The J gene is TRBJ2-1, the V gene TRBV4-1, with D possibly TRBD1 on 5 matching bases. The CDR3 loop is CASSQALGRDEQFF. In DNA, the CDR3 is TGCGCCAGCAGCCAAGCGCTGGGCAGGGATGAGCAGTTCTTC.